The 21 T cell receptor beta chains in this list originate from one sample, sequenced in a study of blood T cell repertoires in COVID-19 (dated by TCRdb to 2019 to 2021). Receptor libraries were prepared by the immunoSEQ multiplex PCR assay. The clones in this table, taken by TCRdb from immuneACCESS, are in-frame only. Not every clone is retained; where verified, under half of the shortfall comes from an unresolved V gene, and the cause of the rest is unknown. Within this sample are approximately 250,000 clones, with approximately 85% of them counted one time only. Roughly 4% of the sample is held by the ten biggest clonotypes. The sample consisted of peripheral blood. These receptors all come from a middle-aged man with acute or convalescent COVID-19.

This clone was detected once. This sequence joins TRBV27 and TRBJ2-4; no reliable D call. The CDR3 loop spans 15 amino acids. Per the germline V gene, CDR1 is MNHEY and CDR2 is SMNVEV (reference sequence). The V end lost 5 bases, the J end lost 5 bases, and 16 bases lay between the germline ends. The CDR3 sequence: CASSLLPYAENIQYF. In nucleotides, the CDR3 is TGTGCCAGCAGTCTTCTCCCCTACGCGGAAAACATTCAGTACTTC.

The V and J genes are TRBV12-5 and TRBJ1-2; perhaps TRBD1 as D (5 bases). V was clipped by 5 bases and J by 2 bases, with 12 bases between them. The CDR3 runs to 14 residues. The germline CDR1 and CDR2 sequences are LGHNT and FRNRAP. CDR3 residues: CASGRIQGNYGYTF. The DNA of the CDR3 is TGTGCTAGTGGTCGGATTCAGGGCAACTATGGCTACACCTTC. Complete variable domain (other parts from reference TRBV12-5 and TRBJ1-2): DARVTQTPRHKVTEMGQEVTMRCQPILGHNTVFWYRQTMMQGLELLAYFRNRAPLDDSGMPKDRFSAEMPDATLATLKIQPSEPRDSAVYFCASGRIQGNYGYTFGSGTRLTVV.

This chain links TRBV7-2 with TRBJ2-7, with D possibly matching TRBD1 (6 bases). CDR1 is SGHTA and CDR2 is FQGNSA in the germline V gene. The CDR3 length is 16 residues. V was trimmed by 1 base and J by 1 base, leaving 14 bases between them. CDR3 protein: CASSLDRRGRSYEQYF. In DNA, the CDR3 is TGTGCCAGCAGCTTAGACCGCAGGGGTAGGTCCTACGAGCAGTACTTC.

The rearrangement links TRBV3-1 (or the pseudogene TRBV3-2) to TRBJ2-6; unclear D gene. This CDR3 has 14 residues. Trimming shortened V by 4 bases and J by 2 bases, and 6 bases separated the two germline ends. CDR1 and CDR2 from the germline V gene are LGHDT and YNNKEL (reference sequence). This chain's CDR3 is CASSPRTGANVLTF. CDR3 DNA: TGTGCCAGCAGCCCTCGTACTGGGGCCAACGTCCTGACTTTC.

The chain carries TRBV6-4 and TRBJ1-1; D gene uncertain. The CDR3 extends over 13 amino acids. CDR1 MRHNA and CDR2 SNTAGT come from the germline V gene. Trimming pared 3 bases from V and 0 bases from J, leaving 5 bases between. The CDR3 reads CASSEGLNTEAFF. CDR3 sequence (DNA): TGTGCCAGCAGTGAGGGCTTGAACACTGAAGCTTTCTTT.

CDR3 in amino acids: CASSRTSGSWGKNIQYF. In DNA form, the CDR3 reads TGTGCCAGCAGCCGGACTAGCGGGAGTTGGGGCAAAAACATTCAGTACTTC. V is TRBV14 and J is TRBJ2-4; 13 positions agree with TRBD2. The V and J ends lost 4 bases and 3 bases, in that order; junction bases with no gene match: 6. CDR1 and CDR2 (germline): SGHDN, FVKESK. This CDR3 contains 17 residues.

Worth noting for this clone: Within the sample, other DNA sequences also encode this same CDR3. CDR3 loop: CASSPLQGSYEQYF. In DNA, the CDR3 is TGTGCCAGCTCACCACTACAGGGGTCCTACGAGCAGTACTTC. This sequence joins TRBV18 and TRBJ2-7; TRBD1 matches 7 bases. This CDR3 comprises 14 residues. Germline V lookup: CDR1 KGHSH, CDR2 LQKENI. The V gene end was trimmed by 1 base and the J gene end by 1 base; junction bases not matched to a gene: 1.

Comments on this clone: The identical CDR3 is also encoded by other nucleotide sequences in the sample. This chain connects TRBV3-1 (or the pseudogene TRBV3-2) to TRBJ1-3, with D hard to call. Trimming pared 0 bases from V and 4 bases from J, leaving 4 bases between. The CDR3 extends over 13 amino acids. Germline CDR1 reads LGHDT; CDR2 reads YNNKEL (reference sequence). CDR3: CASSQDSGNTIYF. The DNA of the CDR3 is TGTGCCAGCAGCCAAGATTCAGGAAACACCATATATTTT.

This sequence joins TRBV10-3 and TRBJ2-7; the match to TRBD2 covers 11 bases. Germline loops: CDR1 ENHRY, CDR2 SYGVKD. The CDR3 covers 14 residues. The junction had 6 bases not matched to a gene; V was cut back by 6 bases and J by 5 bases. CDR3 bases: TGTGCCATCAGCCCTAGCGGGAGGATTAACGAGCAGTACTTC. This gives the protein CAISPSGRINEQYF.

The rearrangement joins TRBV7-9 to TRBJ1-2; D remains unclear. This CDR3 contains 12 residues. The germline gives CDR1 SEHNR, CDR2 FQNEAQ (reference sequence). V was cut by 2 bases and J by 7 bases, with 8 bases left in between. The CDR3 DNA sequence: TGTGCCAGCAGCTTAATCATGAGTGGCTACACCTTC. The encoded protein is CASSLIMSGYTF.

The DNA of the CDR3 is TGCAGCTACCAGCGGGGCCGACTAGGTGAGCAGTTCTTC. This gives the protein CSYQRGRLGEQFF. The V call is TRBV29-1, the J call TRBJ2-1; 7 nucleotides match TRBD2. Germline-derived CDR1 and CDR2 are SQVTM and ANQGSEA. Trimming removed 8 bases from V and 9 bases from J; junction bases left unmatched: 13. CDR3 length: 13 amino acids.

As to this clone: At one boundary the junction diverges from the germline segment, which might be a read error. The chain links TRBV3-1 (or the pseudogene TRBV3-2) to TRBJ1-1, with a tentative D call TRBD1 (5 bases). This CDR3 has 16 residues. CDR1 LGHDT and CDR2 YNNKEL come from the germline V gene (reference sequence). This CDR3 reads CASSQGIQGMKTEAFF. As DNA, the CDR3 is TGTGCCAGCAGCCAAGGGATCCAGGGCATGAAGACTGAAGCTTTCTTT.

The table lists this clone with a count of one. This chain joins TRBV7-8 and TRBJ2-3, with TRBD1 identical over 9 bases. The V gene's germline CDR1 is SGHVS and CDR2 FQNEAQ. The junction had 5 bases not matched to a gene; V was cut back by 6 bases and J by 1 base. The CDR3 consists of 15 residues. The CDR3 nucleotides read TGTGCCAGCAGAAACAGGGGGCGGGGCACAGATACGCAGTATTTT. Translated, it gives CASRNRGRGTDTQYF.

This chain joins TRBV6-4 and TRBJ2-2; D uncertain. Germline V gene lookup returns CDR1 MRHNA and CDR2 SNTAGT. The CDR3 covers 16 residues. Trimming left V 6 bases short and J 0 bases short, with 14 bases between. The CDR3: CASSFRPTANTGELFF. The DNA for the CDR3 is TGTGCCAGCAGCTTTCGTCCCACAGCGAACACCGGGGAGCTGTTTTTT.

The chain combines TRBV9 with TRBJ1-5; D may be TRBD1 (6 bases). Trimming pared 0 bases from V and 4 bases from J, leaving 8 bases between. The germline V gene has CDR1 SGDLS and CDR2 YYNGEE. The length of the CDR3 is 14 residues. The CDR3 region has the DNA TGTGCCAGCAGCGTAGGAGGGGGTAATCAGCCCCAGCATTTT. This codes for CASSVGGGNQPQHF.

V is TRBV5-1 and J is TRBJ2-7, with D perhaps TRBD1 (6 bases). Germline CDR1 reads SGHRS; CDR2 reads YFSETQ. The CDR3 is 15 residues long. V was cut by 4 bases and J by 3 bases, with 17 bases left in between. The CDR3 loop is CASSPEDRTVYEQYF. CDR3 nucleotide sequence: TGCGCCAGCAGCCCCGAGGACAGAACTGTCTACGAGCAGTACTTC.

This chain connects TRBV18 to TRBJ1-1, with 11 bases matching TRBD1. Losses at the gene ends were 4 bases for V and 5 bases for J; bases not matched to a gene: 3. The CDR3 is 14 residues long. Germline V gives CDR1 KGHSH, CDR2 LQKENI. The CDR3 here is CASSRDRGITEAFF. Written as DNA, the CDR3 is TGTGCCAGCTCACGGGACAGGGGGATAACTGAAGCTTTCTTT.

The CDR3: CASETGTSYEQYF. The CDR3 DNA sequence: TGTGCCAGCGAGACAGGGACCTCATACGAGCAGTACTTC. The chain recombines TRBV11-3 with TRBJ2-7; TRBD1 agrees at 7 bases. The CDR3 contains 13 residues. The germline gives CDR1 SGHNT, CDR2 YENEEA. Trimming took 8 bases from V and 4 from J; bases not matched to a gene: 8. The full variable domain, completed using reference TRBV11-3 and TRBJ2-7, is EAGVVQSPRYKIIEKKQPVAFWCNPISGHNTLYWYLQNLGQGPELLIRYENEEAVDDSQLPKDRFSAERLKGVDSTLKIQPAELGDSAVYLCASETGTSYEQYFGPGTRLTVT.

This chain joins TRBV24-1 and TRBJ2-5; perhaps TRBD2 as D (6 bases). CDR1 and CDR2 from the germline V gene are KGHDR and SFDVKD. CDR3 length: 12 residues. V was trimmed by 9 bases and J by 1 base, leaving 8 bases between them. The CDR3 DNA sequence: TGTGCCACCGGGACTGCCCAAGAGACCCAGTACTTC. Translation: CATGTAQETQYF.

V is TRBV7-6 and J is TRBJ1-1; perhaps TRBD1 as D (5 bases). V shed 1 base and J shed 8 bases, with 5 bases lying between them. Germline V gene lookup returns CDR1 SGHVS and CDR2 FNYEAQ. The length of the CDR3 is 11 residues. The CDR3 DNA reads TGTGCCAGCAGCTTAGGACAGGAAGCTTTCTTT. It is translated as CASSLGQEAFF.

This clone was counted only a few times. The chain carries TRBV28 and TRBJ1-2; TRBD1 agrees at 8 bases. CDR3 size: 13 residues. Germline values: CDR1 MDHEN, CDR2 SYDVKM. V lost 4 bases to trimming and J lost 6 bases; unmatched junction nucleotides: 4. DNA of the CDR3: TGTGCCAGCAGTTGGACAGGGAAAGATGGCTACACCTTC. As protein: CASSWTGKDGYTF.